These T cell receptor beta chains were read from a single sample in a study of blood T cell repertoires in COVID-19. Data came from immunoSEQ multiplex PCR; TCRdb stores just in-frame clones and leaves some out. Of about 280,000 clones in the sample, roughly 85% were seen once. The sequenced sample was peripheral blood. These receptors all come from a woman between 50 and 59 years old who had recovered from COVID-19. Each CDR3 is given without its conserved first and last residue.

v_call: TRBV3-1/TRBV3-2; j_call: TRBJ1-1; cdr3_aa: ASSQSEGGGEVAF
v_call: TRBV19; j_call: TRBJ2-5; cdr3_aa: ARHRGTGSGWYQETQY
v_call: TRBV7-3; j_call: TRBJ2-2; cdr3_aa: ASSLQGTGGNTGELF
v_call: TRBV28; j_call: TRBJ2-3; cdr3_aa: ASTEAREGADTQY
v_call: TRBV7-9; j_call: TRBJ1-2; cdr3_aa: ASSPEMGSNYGYT
v_call: TRBV4-3; j_call: TRBJ1-1; cdr3_aa: ASSQTVQALNTEAF
v_call: TRBV10-3; j_call: TRBJ1-1; cdr3_aa: AISDNKNTEAF
v_call: TRBV18; j_call: TRBJ2-2; cdr3_aa: ATRTGNTGELF
v_call: TRBV4-2; j_call: TRBJ2-3; cdr3_aa: ASSQSEWEGREDTQY
v_call: TRBV18; j_call: TRBJ1-2; cdr3_aa: ASSPPSSTGAYGYT
v_call: TRBV10-3; j_call: TRBJ2-5; cdr3_aa: AIGHRLLQETQY
v_call: TRBV12-3/TRBV12-4; j_call: TRBJ2-7; cdr3_aa: ASSLLYEQY
v_call: TRBV24-1; j_call: TRBJ1-2; cdr3_aa: ATSDFGNRGNYGYT
v_call: TRBV7-2; j_call: TRBJ1-1; cdr3_aa: ASSLFSQGGGAF
v_call: TRBV14; j_call: TRBJ2-1; cdr3_aa: ASSQGPTSSYNEQF
v_call: TRBV5-1; j_call: TRBJ2-7; cdr3_aa: ASRLNVGLAGVRY
v_call: TRBV4-1; j_call: TRBJ1-5; cdr3_aa: ASSQVPFGGSNQPQH
v_call: TRBV6-5; j_call: TRBJ1-5; cdr3_aa: ASRRGGAVYQPQH
v_call: TRBV7-8; j_call: TRBJ1-6; cdr3_aa: ASSLGAVDSPLH
v_call: TRBV7-9; j_call: TRBJ2-5; cdr3_aa: ASSLRGSETQY
v_call: TRBV9; j_call: TRBJ2-1; cdr3_aa: ASRYGLAGSSYNEQF
v_call: TRBV5-6; j_call: TRBJ2-7; cdr3_aa: ASSLTDRGTGYEQY
v_call: TRBV7-8; j_call: TRBJ1-3; cdr3_aa: ASRGASGNTIY
v_call: TRBV4-3; j_call: TRBJ1-2; cdr3_aa: ASSQDSSAGYGYT
v_call: TRBV5-1; j_call: TRBJ2-5; cdr3_aa: ASSLGQVQETQY